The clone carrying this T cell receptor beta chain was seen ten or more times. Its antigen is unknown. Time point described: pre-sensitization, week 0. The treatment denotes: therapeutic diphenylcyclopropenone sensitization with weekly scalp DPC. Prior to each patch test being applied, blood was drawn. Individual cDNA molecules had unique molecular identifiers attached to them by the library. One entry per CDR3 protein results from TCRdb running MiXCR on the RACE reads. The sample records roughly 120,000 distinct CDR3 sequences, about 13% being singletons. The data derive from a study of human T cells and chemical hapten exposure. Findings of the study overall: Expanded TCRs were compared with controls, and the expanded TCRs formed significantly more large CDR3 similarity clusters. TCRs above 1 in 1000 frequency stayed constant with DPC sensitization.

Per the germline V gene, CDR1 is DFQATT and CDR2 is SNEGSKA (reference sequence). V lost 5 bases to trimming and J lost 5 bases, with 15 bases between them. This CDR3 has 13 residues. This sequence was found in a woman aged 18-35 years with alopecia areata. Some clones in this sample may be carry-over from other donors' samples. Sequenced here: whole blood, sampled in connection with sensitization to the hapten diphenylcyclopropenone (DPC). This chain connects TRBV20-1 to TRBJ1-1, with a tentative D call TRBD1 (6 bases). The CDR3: CSAFTGSGTEAFF. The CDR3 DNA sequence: TGCAGTGCTTTTACAGGGTCGGGGACTGAAGCTTTCTTT.